This entry lists 29 T cell receptor beta chains sequenced from one sample in a study of identical twins (dated by TCRdb to about 2016). Library method: 5' RACE. The sequencer was an Illumina HiSeq 2000. The public reads were reprocessed in TCRdb via fastp at Q25 and MiXCR, keeping in-frame beta chains. CDR3 protein sequences are deduplicated, and each keeps its most common genes and DNA. This sample comprises about 920,000 distinct CDR3 sequences, 9% to 15% of them detected only once. The top ten constitute roughly 1.5% of the sample. These data were likewise used in another study, on yellow fever vaccine responses in identical twins.

The sequencing sample was made of PBMCs. Receptor source: a woman between 18 and 30 years old in good health.

This clonotype was recorded a few times. V gene TRBV7-2 combines with J gene TRBJ1-1; 12 bases match TRBD1. J gave up 1 base and V 3 bases, and 6 bases lay outside the gene matches. Germline CDR1 and CDR2: SGHTA and FQGNSA. CDR3 length equals 17 residues. The CDR3 is CASSFRDRGLWNTEAFF. CDR3 in DNA: TGTGCCAGCAGCTTCCGGGACAGGGGGCTCTGGAACACTGAAGCTTTCTTT.

This clonotype was detected ten times or more. The chain couples TRBV10-3 to TRBJ1-2; 9 bases are a match to TRBD1. This CDR3 comprises 15 residues. The germline gives CDR1 ENHRY, CDR2 SYGVKD. Trimming at V came to 6 bases and at J to 7 bases, leaving 12 bases not matched to a gene. DNA for the CDR3: TGTGCCATCAGCGAGAGTCACGTACAGGGGGCTGGCTACACCTTC. It encodes CAISESHVQGAGYTF.

V gene TRBV7-9 combines with J gene TRBJ1-6; D perhaps matches TRBD1 (5 bases). Germline-derived CDR1 and CDR2 are SEHNR and FQNEAQ (reference sequence). CDR3 length: 15 residues. The V end was cut by 4 bases, the J end by 9 bases, with 16 bases between. CDR3 nucleotides: TGTGCCAGCAGCTGGTCCGCTTCGGGGGGTTCACCCCTCCACTTT. This encodes CASSWSASGGSPLHF.

The chain recombines TRBV19 with TRBJ2-5, with 12 nucleotides matching TRBD2. The junction had 8 bases not matched to a gene; V was cut back by 4 bases and J by 5 bases. CDR3 length equals 16 residues. The germline CDR1 and CDR2 sequences are LNHDA and SQIVND (reference sequence). DNA of the CDR3: TGTGCCAGTAGTAATACAGGACTAGCGGGATACGAGACCCAGTACTTC. Residues: CASSNTGLAGYETQYF.

This clonotype has only a few counts. The CDR3 DNA reads as TGTGCCAGCAGCTTAAGGTTCCGGGGACAGGGGGAAGAGACCCAGTACTTC. This translates into CASSLRFRGQGEETQYF. The rearrangement joins TRBV7-2 to TRBJ2-5; 11 bases agree with TRBD1. V was clipped by 2 bases and J by 3 bases; unmatched bases: 8. From germline, CDR1 is SGHTA and CDR2 FQGNSA. This CDR3 spans 17 amino acids.

This sequence joins TRBV7-9 and TRBJ1-1; a possible D gene is TRBD1 (5 bases). Trimming took off 5 bases at V and 3 bases at J, with 13 bases between the two ends. CDR3 size: 14 residues. CDR1 and CDR2 (germline): SEHNR, FQNEAQ (reference sequence). CDR3 region: CASSDDSLYTEAFF. The CDR3 DNA sequence: TGTGCCAGCAGCGACGACAGCCTTTACACTGAAGCTTTCTTT.

The chain links TRBV6-1 to TRBJ2-2; possibly TRBD2 for D (7 bases). CDR3 length equals 16 residues. Germline lookup yields CDR1 MNHNS and CDR2 SASEGT. Trimming took 4 bases from V and 5 from J, leaving 17 bases between them. CDR3 sequence reads: CASSARAGAGTGELFF. CDR3 bases: TGTGCCAGCAGTGCCCGGGCGGGGGCAGGGACCGGGGAGCTGTTTTTT.

This clonotype was seen a few times. This chain uses TRBV12-3 or TRBV12-4 with TRBJ2-1; D perhaps matches TRBD1 (6 bases). The CDR3 spans 15 residues. V dropped 6 bases and J dropped 4 bases, with 16 bases sitting between them. The CDR3: CASRTGQGIYNEQFF. DNA for the CDR3: TGTGCCAGCAGGACGGGACAAGGAATTTACAATGAGCAGTTCTTC.

The V gene is TRBV12-3 or TRBV12-4, the J gene TRBJ1-5, with D perhaps matching TRBD1 (6 bases). Trimming shortened V by 3 bases and J by 4 bases, and 10 bases separated the two germline ends. The CDR3 totals 14 residues. DNA for the CDR3: TGTGCCAGCAGTTTTGCGGACAGTAATCAGCCCCAGCATTTT. Protein sequence: CASSFADSNQPQHF.

This clonotype appeared many times. The chain carries TRBV20-1 and TRBJ2-3; 8 bases are shared with TRBD2. The CDR3 runs 13 residues. Looked up from germline, CDR1 is DFQATT and CDR2 is SNEGSKA (reference sequence). Germline trimming cut 7 bases from V and 3 bases from J; bases unmatched to any gene: 6. CDR3 nucleotides: TGCAGTGTACCGGGACTAGTGACAGATACGCAGTATTTT. Residues: CSVPGLVTDTQYF.

This clonotype was observed a handful of times. The V and J genes are TRBV15 and TRBJ1-1, with TRBD1 as a possible D gene (5 bases). The CDR3 has 12 residues. V lost 8 bases and J 5 bases, leaving 12 bases between the germline ends. The germline V gene encodes CDR1 LNHNV and CDR2 YYDKDF (reference sequence). CDR3 sequence (DNA): TGTGCCACCCAGGGCGGGGGGACTGAAGCTTTCTTT. Translation: CATQGGGTEAFF.

This clonotype came up a few times. The chain carries TRBV28 and TRBJ2-7; 12 nucleotides match TRBD2. Germline V gene lookup returns CDR1 MDHEN and CDR2 SYDVKM. This CDR3 spans 15 amino acids. V was pared by 3 bases and J by 3 bases, with 3 bases of the junction left unmatched. For the CDR3, the DNA is TGTGCCAGCAGTTTGTCTAGCGGGGGGGACTACGAGCAGTACGTC. Translating it yields CASSLSSGGDYEQYV.

In nucleotides, the CDR3 is TGCAGTGCTTCACAGGTGACCTATGGCTACACCTTC. It is translated as CSASQVTYGYTF. This chain joins TRBV20-1 and TRBJ1-2; tentative D call: TRBD1 (5 bases). V was shortened by 5 bases and J by 4 bases, with 11 bases between the two germline ends. Germline values: CDR1 DFQATT, CDR2 SNEGSKA (reference sequence). The CDR3 has 12 residues.

J is TRBJ2-1 and V is TRBV12-3 or TRBV12-4; 7 bases map to TRBD2. V lost 3 bases to trimming and J lost 9 bases; unmatched junction nucleotides: 14. This CDR3 has 16 residues. The CDR3 coding sequence is TGTGCCAGCAGTTTTTTGGCGGGAGCGAGTAAGGGTGAGCAGTTCTTC. Translated, it gives CASSFLAGASKGEQFF.

The chain uses TRBV6-5 and TRBJ1-1, with TRBD1 identical over 10 bases. V trimming: 0 bases; J trimming: 3 bases; junction bases outside the gene matches: 1. Germline V gene lookup returns CDR1 MNHEY and CDR2 SVGAGI. The CDR3 runs to 15 residues. The CDR3 DNA follows: TGTGCCAGCAGTTACTCGGACAGGGGGTACACTGAAGCTTTCTTT. Residues: CASSYSDRGYTEAFF.

A remark on this clonotype: This may be a read error: a much more frequent sequence differs by one nucleotide. The chain recombines TRBV10-3 with TRBJ1-2; D not certain. The CDR3 is 16 residues long. Trimming took 8 bases from V and 0 from J, leaving 19 bases between them. Germline V gene data show CDR1 as ENHRY and CDR2 as SYGVKD. The CDR3 sequence: CAIGARDLISNYGYTF. CDR3 DNA: TGTGCCATCGGTGCTAGAGACCTTATCTCTAACTATGGCTACACCTTC.

This clonotype came up a few times. The chain combines TRBV5-5 with TRBJ2-1, with 8 nucleotides matching TRBD2. The junction had 3 bases not matched to a gene; V was cut back by 0 bases and J by 4 bases. Germline V CDR1 and CDR2: SGHKS, YYEKEE (reference sequence). This CDR3 has 15 residues. The CDR3 DNA follows: TGTGCCAGCAGCTTGGGACTAGCGATTTACAATGAGCAGTTCTTC. Its translation is CASSLGLAIYNEQFF.

The chain joins TRBV11-1 to TRBJ1-1; 10 nucleotides line up with TRBD1. Germline CDR1 reads SGHAT; CDR2 reads FQDESV (reference sequence). The CDR3 has 15 residues. With 2 bases clipped from V and 4 bases from J, the junction kept 4 bases outside the gene matches. CDR3 sequence: CASSLQRTGGTEAFF. The CDR3 region has the DNA TGTGCCAGCAGCTTACAGAGGACAGGGGGCACTGAAGCTTTCTTT. The variable domain in full, completed from reference TRBV11-1 and TRBJ1-1, reads EAEVAQSPRYKITEKSQAVAFWCDPISGHATLYWYRQILGQGPELLVQFQDESVVDDSQLPKDRFSAERLKGVDSTLKIQPAELGDSAMYLCASSLQRTGGTEAFFGQGTRLTVV.

This clonotype has more than one count but fewer than ten. The chain has TRBV10-3 and TRBJ2-7; the D gene is possibly TRBD2 (6 bases). The V end lost 6 bases, the J end lost 0 bases, and 12 bases lay between the germline ends. Germline V CDR1 and CDR2: ENHRY, SYGVKD. This CDR3 contains 14 residues. CDR3 in amino acids: CAISPGGSSYEQYF. The CDR3 bases are TGTGCCATCAGCCCTGGGGGGAGCTCCTACGAGCAGTACTTC.

V usage is TRBV3-1 and J usage is TRBJ2-7; 9 bases line up with TRBD2. The CDR3 sequence is 17 residues long. The germline V gene has CDR1 LGHDT and CDR2 YNNKEL (reference sequence). V dropped 0 bases and J dropped 7; count of bases not matched to a gene: 13. The CDR3 loop reads CASSQDWIAGDPGEQYF. The CDR3 nucleotides are TGTGCCAGCAGCCAAGATTGGATAGCGGGGGACCCGGGGGAGCAGTACTTC.

The chain uses TRBV21-1 and TRBJ2-5; the table's D call, TRBD2, was not checked against the DNA. TRBV21-1 represents a pseudogene. This CDR3 region has 19 residues. The CDR3: CASSKGATRLAGVGETQYF. CDR3 DNA sequence: TGTGCCAGCAGCAAAGGGGCAACAAGACTAGCGGGAGTTGGAGAGACCCAGTACTTC.

This clonotype was picked up a small number of times. The V and J genes are TRBV7-8 and TRBJ2-7; 7 bases are a match to TRBD1. V dropped 5 bases and J dropped 0; count of bases not matched to a gene: 7. This CDR3 comprises 15 residues. Germline loops: CDR1 SGHVS, CDR2 FQNEAQ. The CDR3 region is CASSTDRSPSYEQYV. CDR3 nucleotides: TGTGCCAGCAGCACGGACAGGAGCCCCTCCTACGAGCAGTACGTC.

The table lists this clonotype with a few counts. The chain combines TRBV11-2 with TRBJ2-5; D is possibly TRBD2 (5 bases). Germline V gives CDR1 SGHAT, CDR2 FQNNGV. Deletions cut 3 bases from V and 1 base from J, with 15 bases between. The CDR3 extends over 16 amino acids. The CDR3 loop reads CASSLYGRETQETQYF. As DNA, the CDR3 is TGTGCCAGCAGCTTGTATGGCCGGGAAACCCAAGAGACCCAGTACTTC.

The V gene is TRBV6-1, the J gene TRBJ2-4; tentative D call: TRBD2 (6 bases). CDR1 is MNHNS and CDR2 is SASEGT in the germline V gene. Trimming cost V 8 bases and J 4 bases, with 15 bases left between them. CDR3 size: 14 residues. The CDR3 loop reads CASQRSGEKNIQYF. DNA for the CDR3: TGTGCCAGCCAGAGGTCGGGGGAGAAAAACATTCAGTACTTC.

The CDR3 DNA reads TGCAGTGCTACGGAACTCACCAGAGACTATGGCTACACCTTC. It specifies CSATELTRDYGYTF. The chain links TRBV20-1 to TRBJ1-2; D is ambiguous. Germline V gene lookup returns CDR1 DFQATT and CDR2 SNEGSKA (reference sequence). The germline V and J ends were trimmed by 4 bases and 3 bases, with 15 bases remaining between them. This CDR3 contains 14 residues.

The CDR3 protein is CASSLPRTSGRNEQFF. In DNA, the CDR3 is TGTGCCAGCAGTTTACCCCGGACTAGCGGGAGGAATGAGCAGTTCTTC. The genes are TRBV12-3 or TRBV12-4 and TRBJ2-1; 14 bases fit TRBD2. The trim removed 2 bases at V and 7 bases at J, leaving 4 bases unmatched. The CDR3 spans 16 residues.

Many counts were recorded for this clonotype. The genes are TRBV11-3 and TRBJ2-7; 7 nucleotides agree with TRBD1. V shed 6 bases and J 5 bases; nucleotides not matched to a gene: 10. This CDR3 has 14 amino acids. In germline, CDR1 is SGHNT, CDR2 YENEEA. CDR3: CASRRQGVGNEQYF. The CDR3 DNA sequence: TGTGCCAGCAGGCGACAGGGAGTGGGTAACGAGCAGTACTTC. Combining the CDR3 with reference TRBV11-3 and TRBJ2-7 gives the whole variable domain EAGVVQSPRYKIIEKKQPVAFWCNPISGHNTLYWYLQNLGQGPELLIRYENEEAVDDSQLPKDRFSAERLKGVDSTLKIQPAELGDSAVYLCASRRQGVGNEQYFGPGTRLTVT.

This clonotype was observed a few times. This chain uses TRBV5-1 with TRBJ2-3; 12 nucleotides align to TRBD2. Looked up from germline, CDR1 is SGHRS and CDR2 is YFSETQ. J gave up 1 base and V 2 bases, and 2 bases lay outside the gene matches. This CDR3 region has 16 residues. The CDR3 DNA reads TGCGCCAGCAGCTTCAGACTAGCGGGGGGCACAGATACGCAGTATTTT. Residues: CASSFRLAGGTDTQYF.

This clonotype has a handful of counts. The gene calls are TRBV28 and TRBJ2-7; TRBD1 might be the D (6 bases). CDR1 MDHEN and CDR2 SYDVKM come from the germline V gene. Deletions cut 11 bases from V and 2 bases from J, with 28 bases between. The CDR3 contains 17 residues. The CDR3 DNA reads as TGTGCCTCCCCACCAGGGGACCCCCGGGATGCCCCCTACGAGCAGTACTTC. Translated: CASPPGDPRDAPYEQYF.